The clone carrying this T cell receptor beta chain came up once. Sequencing used immunoSEQ multiplex PCR; TCRdb keeps in-frame clones, though not all of them. The table includes about 36,000 clones, 90% to 95% detected once. These data belong to a study of T cell changes during pregnancy in multiple sclerosis. Trimming removed 4 bases at V and 4 bases at J, with 7 bases between. From germline, CDR1 is SGHDN and CDR2 FVKESK. There are 13 residues in the CDR3. The specimen was CD4+ T cells from peripheral blood mononuclear cells, collected in the first trimester of pregnancy. The genes are TRBV14 and TRBJ2-2; no clear D gene. The clonotype comes from a female donor with multiple sclerosis, enrolled in a pregnancy study. The CDR3 nucleotides are TGTGCCAGCAGCCGGCATGTCACCGGGGAGCTGTTTTTT. Its translation is CASSRHVTGELFF.